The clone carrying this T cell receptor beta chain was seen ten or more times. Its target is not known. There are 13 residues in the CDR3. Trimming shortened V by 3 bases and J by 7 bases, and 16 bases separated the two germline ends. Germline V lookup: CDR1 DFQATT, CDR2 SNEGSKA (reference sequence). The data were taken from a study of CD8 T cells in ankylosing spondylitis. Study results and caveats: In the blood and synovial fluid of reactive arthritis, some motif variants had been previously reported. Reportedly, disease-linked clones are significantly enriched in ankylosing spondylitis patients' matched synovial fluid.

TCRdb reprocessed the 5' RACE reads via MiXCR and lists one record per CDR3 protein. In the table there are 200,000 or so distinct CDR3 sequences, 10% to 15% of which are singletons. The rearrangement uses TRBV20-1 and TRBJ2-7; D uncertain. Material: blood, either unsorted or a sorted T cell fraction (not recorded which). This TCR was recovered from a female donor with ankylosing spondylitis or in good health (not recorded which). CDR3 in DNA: TGCAGTGCTAGTCACGTTTTAAATCGGGAGCAGTACTTC. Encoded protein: CSASHVLNREQYF.